This T cell receptor (beta chain) was sequenced in a study of technical replicates of blood from a handful of donors. V gave up 2 bases and J gave up 2 bases, with 11 bases separating them. Germline V gene lookup returns CDR1 SGHDT and CDR2 YYEEEE. The CDR3 is made up of 16 amino acids. Using immunoSEQ multiplex PCR, the repertoire was profiled, and TCRdb retains in-frame clones only, with some absent. The sample holds roughly 68,000 clones, about 89% seen once. This clone was seen just once. The sequence came from a human donor in good health. Some clones in this sample may be carry-over from other donors' samples. The specimen sequenced was PBMCs. The V and J genes are TRBV5-6 and TRBJ2-6, with D maybe TRBD1 (5 bases). Here the CDR3 reads CASSFYQGTGANVLTF. CDR3 nucleotide sequence: TGTGCCAGCAGCTTTTATCAGGGAACTGGGGCCAACGTCCTGACTTTC.